Below are 17 T cell receptor beta chains sequenced from a single sample in a study of cytomegalovirus exposure and HLA in healthy donors. This PCR relied on a set of 60 Vbeta primers and 13 Jbeta primers. Assay used: immunoSEQ multiplex PCR; TCRdb lists only in-frame clones, some missing. The data hold some 97,000 clones, with approximately 82% observed a single time. Sequencing was performed on PBMCs. These receptors were obtained from a woman under 30 in good health and CMV-seronegative.

This clone was recorded a few times. The rearrangement joins TRBV7-2 to TRBJ1-3, with D maybe TRBD1 (5 bases). V lost 5 bases to trimming and J lost 4 bases, with 15 bases between them. CDR1 SGHTA and CDR2 FQGNSA come from the germline V gene. The length of the CDR3 is 15 residues. The CDR3 reads CASSPGGIRGNTIYF. The CDR3, as DNA: TGTGCCAGCAGCCCCGGGGGAATTCGCGGAAACACCATATATTTT.

This clone was seen a few times. J is TRBJ2-5 and V is TRBV23-1; D may be TRBD1 (5 bases). TRBV23-1 falls under the ORF class, with uncertain function. The ends were cut back, 4 bases at V and 2 bases at J, with 14 bases in the middle. CDR3 length equals 15 residues. The CDR3 nucleotides are TGCGCCAGCAGTCTCGGTGCCAGGACACAAGAGACCCAGTACTTC. It encodes CASSLGARTQETQYF.

This chain links TRBV28 with TRBJ1-2, with D possibly being TRBD1 (5 bases). The CDR3 contains 15 residues. Germline assignment: CDR1 MDHEN and CDR2 SYDVKM. V gave up 4 bases and J gave up 6 bases, with 18 bases separating them. CDR3 sequence: CASSSARGRVDGYTF. CDR3 DNA: TGTGCCAGCAGTTCCGCCCGCGGCAGGGTTGATGGCTACACCTTC.

This chain connects TRBV19 to TRBJ1-5, with D hard to call. The CDR3 has 17 residues. CDR1 and CDR2 (germline): LNHDA, SQIVND (reference sequence). Trimming took off 3 bases at V and 0 bases at J, with 15 bases between the two ends. The CDR3 protein is CASSIDLERASNQPQHF. Here the CDR3 DNA reads TGTGCCAGTAGTATCGATTTGGAGAGGGCTAGCAATCAGCCCCAGCATTTT.

V and J are TRBV28 and TRBJ1-5, with TRBD1 identical over 11 bases. CDR3 size: 20 residues. Trimming at V came to 5 bases and at J to 0 bases, leaving 15 bases not matched to a gene. Germline V gene lookup returns CDR1 MDHEN and CDR2 SYDVKM. CDR3 DNA: TGTGCCAGCAGTGTATACTGGGGGACAGGGGGAATGCTTAGCAATCAGCCCCAGCATTTT. Amino acids: CASSVYWGTGGMLSNQPQHF.

Only one count was recorded for this clone. The CDR3 coding sequence is TGCGCCAGCAGCCTCGAGGCGGTAACAGGGGAGCTGTTTTTT. Its translation is CASSLEAVTGELFF. This chain joins TRBV5-1 and TRBJ2-2; D unclear. The V end was cut by 4 bases, the J end by 8 bases, with 15 bases between. Germline lookup yields CDR1 SGHRS and CDR2 YFSETQ. This CDR3 has 14 residues.

CDR3 loop: CASSPSKGVTDTQYF. The CDR3, as DNA: TGTGCCAGCTCACCAAGCAAAGGGGTCACAGATACGCAGTATTTT. V gene TRBV18 combines with J gene TRBJ2-3, with D maybe TRBD1 (5 bases). The CDR3 runs 15 residues. Germline lookup yields CDR1 KGHSH and CDR2 LQKENI. V was cut by 2 bases and J by 2 bases, with 11 bases left in between.

This clone was observed a single time. The gene calls are TRBV2 and TRBJ2-1, with D tentatively TRBD2 (7 bases). CDR1 is SNHLY, CDR2 FYNNEI, per germline. The CDR3 loop spans 15 amino acids. Trimming pared 2 bases from V and 9 bases from J, leaving 17 bases between. The CDR3: CASSEFGGGRAEQFF. The CDR3 bases are TGTGCCAGCAGTGAATTTGGCGGGGGCCGGGCTGAGCAGTTCTTC.

The chain recombines TRBV19 with TRBJ1-4; maybe TRBD1 (5 bases). The CDR3 sequence is 16 residues long. The germline gives CDR1 LNHDA, CDR2 SQIVND (reference sequence). Trimming took off 5 bases at V and 2 bases at J, with 15 bases between the two ends. The CDR3 coding sequence is TGTGCCAGTAGTTATCTCTCGGGGGGGACTAATGAAAAACTGTTTTTT. Protein product: CASSYLSGGTNEKLFF.

The V call is TRBV9, the J call TRBJ1-4; weak D call: TRBD1 (6 bases). The germline V gene has CDR1 SGDLS and CDR2 YYNGEE. V lost 3 bases and J 8 bases, leaving 32 bases between the germline ends. The CDR3 consists of 20 residues. This chain's CDR3 is CASSAALGTFVEGLIEKLFF. CDR3 nucleotides: TGTGCCAGCAGCGCCGCCCTCGGGACATTTGTCGAAGGGCTAATAGAAAAACTGTTTTTT.

The rearrangement uses TRBV5-1 and TRBJ1-1; 7 nucleotides match TRBD1. Unmatched junction bases numbered 4, after V lost 1 base and J lost 4 bases. This CDR3 is built from 14 residues. Germline V gene lookup returns CDR1 SGHRS and CDR2 YFSETQ. The CDR3 is CASSLSHRGTEAFF. The CDR3 nucleotides are TGCGCCAGCAGCTTGTCCCACAGGGGCACTGAAGCTTTCTTT.

CDR3 amino acids: CASQPRARLALPYEQYF. In DNA, the CDR3 is TGTGCCAGCCAACCAAGGGCCCGGCTAGCTTTGCCCTACGAGCAGTACTTC. The rearrangement links TRBV27 to TRBJ2-7; possible D gene TRBD2, 5 bases. Trimming removed 8 bases from V and 2 bases from J, with 25 bases in between. The CDR3 contains 17 residues. Germline CDR1 reads MNHEY; CDR2 reads SMNVEV (reference sequence).

This chain joins TRBV30 and TRBJ2-7, with 8 positions matching TRBD2. From germline, CDR1 is GTSNPN and CDR2 SVGIG (reference sequence). V dropped 3 bases and J dropped 0; count of bases not matched to a gene: 7. The CDR3 has 15 residues. DNA of the CDR3: TGTGCCTGGAGGGATAGCGGGATAAGCTCCTACGAGCAGTACTTC. Amino acids: CAWRDSGISSYEQYF. Supplemented by reference TRBV30 and TRBJ2-7, the full variable domain reads SQTIHQWPATLVQPVGSPLSLECTVEGTSNPNLYWYRQAAGRGLQLLFYSVGIGQISSEVPQNLSASRPQDRQFILSSKKLLLSDSGFYLCAWRDSGISSYEQYFGPGTRLTVT.

V usage is TRBV25-1 and J usage is TRBJ2-2, with 10 bases matching TRBD2. Germline trimming cut 4 bases from V and 6 bases from J; bases unmatched to any gene: 8. The CDR3 loop spans 16 amino acids. From germline, CDR1 is MGHDK and CDR2 SYGVNS. This CDR3 is CASSAPSGGGPGELFF. For the CDR3, the DNA is TGTGCCAGCAGTGCACCTAGCGGGGGAGGGCCCGGGGAGCTGTTTTTT. Drawing the rest from reference TRBV25-1 and TRBJ2-2, the complete variable domain is EADIYQTPRYLVIGTGKKITLECSQTMGHDKMYWYQQDPGMELHLIHYSYGVNSTEKGDLSSESTVSRIRTEHFPLTLESARPSHTSQYLCASSAPSGGGPGELFFGEGSRLTVL.

This chain connects TRBV29-1 to TRBJ1-1; TRBD1 matches at 10 bases. From germline, CDR1 is SQVTM and CDR2 ANQGSEA. J was trimmed by 1 base and V by 5 bases; bases with no gene match: 4. This CDR3 has 14 residues. The CDR3 DNA sequence: TGCAGCGTTCAGCGGGACAGGGGGAACACTGAAGCTTTCTTT. Its protein product is CSVQRDRGNTEAFF.

J is TRBJ2-1 and V is TRBV13, with TRBD2 matching 10 bases. CDR1 PRHDT and CDR2 FYEKMQ come from the germline V gene (reference sequence). The J segment lost 6 bases and the V segment lost 6 bases, leaving 8 bases of the junction unmatched. There are 15 residues in the CDR3. CDR3 region: CASRSKRGGSNEQFF. In nucleotides, the CDR3 is TGTGCCAGCAGATCAAAGCGGGGGGGCAGCAATGAGCAGTTCTTC.

The chain links TRBV27 to TRBJ2-1; TRBD2 might be the D (6 bases). CDR3 length: 13 amino acids. The V gene's germline CDR1 is MNHEY and CDR2 SMNVEV (reference sequence). V shed 4 bases and J shed 10 bases, with 14 bases lying between them. In nucleotides, the CDR3 is TGTGCCAGCAGTTATCGGACTAAACCAGAGCAGTTCTTC. Amino acid sequence: CASSYRTKPEQFF.